The entry that follows covers one TCR beta chain sequence. This sample stems from a study of shared clonotypes between healthy human individuals. CDR1 and CDR2 from the germline V gene are KGHSH and LQKENI. This CDR3 contains 13 residues. V lost 2 bases and J 6 bases, leaving 10 bases between the germline ends. The method was immunoSEQ multiplex PCR; TCRdb's version includes in-frame clones alone and lacks a portion of them. The sample lists about 640,000 clones; around 72% were seen once. The material sequenced was memory CD4+ T cells sorted from blood. Subset: CD45RA-negative fraction. The chain joins TRBV18 to TRBJ1-2, with D tentatively TRBD1 (5 bases). This TCR was sampled from a woman in her 30s in good health. The CDR3 region has the DNA TGTGCCAGCTCACCAAGGGACTCCGATGGCTACACCTTC. This translates into CASSPRDSDGYTF.